This record concerns one TCR beta chain sequence. Antigen specificity is unknown. This entry comes from a study of CD8+ T cells in alopecia areata. It was cDNA, reverse transcribed from extracted RNA, that served as the sequencing template. Method: immunoSEQ multiplex PCR; TCRdb's copy keeps in-frame clones and lacks some. The sample has 250,000 to 300,000 clones, over 45% seen once. Treatment meaning: oral pan-JAK inhibitor, 5-10 mg twice daily. Obtained from alopecia areata patients were lesional scalp punch biopsies along with peripheral blood. Study outcomes and limitations: While patients received tofacitinib, many expanded lesional clones remained present in scalp and blood.

The V and J ends lost 2 bases and 8 bases respectively, with 12 bases between them. The germline V gene encodes CDR1 SGHDN and CDR2 FVKESK. The CDR3 spans 13 residues. V is TRBV14 and J is TRBJ1-2, with D maybe TRBD1 (5 bases). This sequence originates from a human donor with alopecia areata. Sequences were derived from CD4+ T cells sorted from blood, sampled at week 24, from a patient treated with tofacitinib. CDR3 sequence reads: CASSQNQGSGYTF. CDR3 bases: TGTGCCAGCAGCCAAAACCAGGGTAGCGGCTACACCTTC.